What follows describes a single T cell receptor beta chain. The V segment lost 8 bases and the J segment 2 bases; nucleotides outside the gene matches: 3. CDR1 MDHEN and CDR2 SYDVKM come from the germline V gene. The CDR3 totals 13 residues. Original data processing: It was from reference gene primer amplification that nucleated cell counts were estimated. The data were produced by immunoSEQ multiplex PCR, yet TCRdb's version contains in-frame clones alone and is incomplete. For V, J and clone size, that table is used; D and trimming come from the DNA. The sample shows approximately 63,000 clones, about 78% of them seen only once. This sample stems from a study of blood T cell repertoires in COVID-19. Whole-study context: The study drew acute and convalescent COVID-19 samples from the United States, Italy and Spain.

This TCR was recovered from an elderly woman with acute or convalescent COVID-19. The chain has TRBV28 and TRBJ1-2; 9 bases line up with TRBD1. The sequencing sample was made of peripheral blood. The CDR3 DNA follows: TGTGCCAGCCGGGGGACAGGGAACTATGGCTACACCTTC. Translation: CASRGTGNYGYTF.